This T cell receptor beta chain was sequenced during a study of OX40 agonist ivuxolimab in advanced cancers. The study's findings and limits: Among the least clonally expanded were partial responders at 0.1-3.0 mg/kg. Clonal expansion by week 6 occurred in CD4+ and CD8+ blood T cells (at 0.1 to 3.0 mg/kg).

CDR3 size: 15 residues. Germline CDR1 reads SGHDT; CDR2 reads YYEEEE. Trimming shortened V by 3 bases and J by 0 bases, and 10 bases separated the two germline ends. Patients were ruled out by autoimmune disease history or systemic immunosuppression. Sampled blood was obtained at baseline, cycle 4 day 1, and cycle 7 day 1. TCRdb's table, derived via immunoSEQ multiplex PCR, lists solely in-frame clones and lacks some. The sample holds 60,000 to 85,000 clones, roughly 91% seen once. As regards this clone: Its antigen is as yet unknown.

The V and J genes are TRBV5-6 and TRBJ1-3; perhaps TRBD1 as D (5 bases). The source material was CD4+ or CD8+ T cells sorted from blood, sampled in a trial of the OX40 agonist ivuxolimab. This TCR came from an adult with an advanced solid tumor such as melanoma, head and neck, liver or kidney cancer. The CDR3 loop reads CASSWGLTSGNTIYF. For the CDR3, the DNA is TGTGCCAGCAGCTGGGGACTGACCTCTGGAAACACCATATATTTT.